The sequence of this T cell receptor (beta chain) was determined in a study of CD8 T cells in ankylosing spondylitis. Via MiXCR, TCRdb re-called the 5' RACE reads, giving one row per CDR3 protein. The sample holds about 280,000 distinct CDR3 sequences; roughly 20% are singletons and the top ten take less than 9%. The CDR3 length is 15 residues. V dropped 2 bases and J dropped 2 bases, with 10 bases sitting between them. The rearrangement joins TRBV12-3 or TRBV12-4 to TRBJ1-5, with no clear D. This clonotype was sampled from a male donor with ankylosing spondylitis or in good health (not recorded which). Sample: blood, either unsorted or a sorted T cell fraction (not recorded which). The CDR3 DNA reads TGTGCCAGCAGTTTATGGGGTGTAGGCAATCAGCCCCAGCATTTT. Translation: CASSLWGVGNQPQHF.